Each of the 4 T cell receptor beta chains below was sequenced from the same sample in a study of T cells in Graves' hyperthyroidism and ophthalmopathy. Template material for amplifying TCR beta CDR3 regions consisted of RNA transcripts. The TCR CDR3 first-round RT-PCR relied on the HTBI primer set. One entry per CDR3 protein results from TCRdb running MiXCR on the multiplex PCR reads. The table lists 300,000 to 450,000 distinct CDR3 sequences, roughly 20% of them singletons, with roughly a sixth in the top ten. The sequencing input was blood. The receptors come from a middle-aged woman with Graves' ophthalmopathy.

This clonotype was recorded at least ten times. The chain employs TRBV6-1 and TRBJ2-3, with D unresolved. The V end was cut by 3 bases, the J end by 7 bases, with 5 bases between. The CDR3 contains 11 residues. The germline V gene encodes CDR1 MNHNS and CDR2 SASEGT. The CDR3 DNA sequence: TGTGCCAGCAGTGACTTGAATACGCAGTATTTT. Translation: CASSDLNTQYF.

This clonotype was observed at least ten times. This rearrangement joins TRBV29-1 to TRBJ1-1; 9 bases fit TRBD1. The ends lost 6 bases at V and 6 bases at J; junction bases unmatched: 8. Germline loops: CDR1 SQVTM, CDR2 ANQGSEA. The CDR3 sequence is 13 residues long. This CDR3 is CSVPGQGWSEAFF. Here the CDR3 DNA reads TGCAGCGTGCCGGGACAGGGATGGTCTGAAGCTTTCTTT.

In this sample, this clonotype turned up many times. The rearrangement links TRBV19 to TRBJ1-5; TRBD1 might be the D (6 bases). Germline loops: CDR1 LNHDA, CDR2 SQIVND (reference sequence). The CDR3 has 16 residues. The ends were cut back, 5 bases at V and 6 bases at J, with 20 bases in the middle. The CDR3 sequence is CASSLGGGRWVQPQHF. CDR3 nucleotides: TGTGCCAGTAGTCTTGGCGGGGGGCGCTGGGTTCAGCCCCAGCATTTT.

This clonotype was picked up many times. V and J are TRBV20-1 and TRBJ1-5, with TRBD1 matching 8 bases. The CDR3 has 13 residues. V dropped 4 bases and J dropped 5; count of bases not matched to a gene: 4. The germline gives CDR1 DFQATT, CDR2 SNEGSKA (reference sequence). The CDR3 DNA reads as TGCAGTGCTACAGGGGGCGCGGATCAGCCCCAGCATTTT. This codes for CSATGGADQPQHF.